This passage covers 9 T cell receptor beta chains from one sample sequenced in a study of cytotoxic CD8 clonotypes in ibrutinib-treated CLL. Only in-frame clones appear in the TCRdb table, and some are missing; sequencing was by immunoSEQ multiplex PCR. In the table there are 200,000 to 250,000 clones, about three quarters of which are singletons. The sequencing used PBMCs, collected after 24 months of ibrutinib treatment. Receptor source: a human donor with chronic lymphocytic leukemia.

This clone appeared a few times. The genes are TRBV7-9 and TRBJ2-5; D not certain. Germline CDR1 is SEHNR and CDR2 is FQNEAQ (reference sequence). Deletions cut 3 bases from V and 2 bases from J, with 10 bases between. The CDR3 sequence is 14 residues long. This CDR3 reads CASSFVQTQETQYF. In DNA, the CDR3 is TGTGCCAGCAGCTTCGTGCAGACACAAGAGACCCAGTACTTC.

The chain employs TRBV5-1 and TRBJ1-2; 9 bases are shared with TRBD1. Germline V lookup: CDR1 SGHRS, CDR2 YFSETQ. The CDR3 covers 16 residues. V trimming: 4 bases; J trimming: 7 bases; junction bases outside the gene matches: 14. The DNA for the CDR3 is TGCGCCAGCAGCCAATCGGGACAGGGATTTAATAGTGGCTACACCTTC. It encodes CASSQSGQGFNSGYTF.

This chain uses TRBV19 with TRBJ2-3, with D perhaps given as TRBD1 or TRBD2 (5 bases each). The V gene's germline CDR1 is LNHDA and CDR2 SQIVND (reference sequence). The CDR3 runs 15 residues. V was clipped by 7 bases and J by 1 base, with 15 bases between them. Written as DNA, the CDR3 is TGTGCCAGTATCGGGACCGCTCGAGGCACAGATACGCAGTATTTT. Encoded protein: CASIGTARGTDTQYF.

This clone was seen many times. J is TRBJ2-1 and V is TRBV28; no clear D gene. CDR1 and CDR2 (germline): MDHEN, SYDVKM. CDR3 length equals 14 residues. Trimming left V 2 bases short and J 0 bases short, with 5 bases between. CDR3 DNA sequence: TGTGCCAGCAGTTTACCATCCTCCTACAATGAGCAGTTCTTC. Translated: CASSLPSSYNEQFF.

V gene TRBV7-6 combines with J gene TRBJ2-5; TRBD2 matches 9 bases. Trimming cost V 5 bases and J 0 bases; bases outside gene matches: 7. The CDR3 runs 16 residues. The germline CDR1 and CDR2 sequences are SGHVS and FNYEAQ. The CDR3 loop is CASSPILAGDQETQYF. The DNA for the CDR3 is TGTGCCAGCAGCCCGATACTAGCGGGCGACCAAGAGACCCAGTACTTC.

The rearrangement links TRBV7-2 to TRBJ1-2, with 7 bases aligning to TRBD1. Germline loops: CDR1 SGHTA, CDR2 FQGNSA. Trimming removed 3 bases from V and 5 bases from J; junction bases left unmatched: 3. The CDR3 spans 13 residues. The CDR3 DNA reads TGTGCCAGCAGCTTCGGGACAGATTATGGCTACACCTTC. Its protein is CASSFGTDYGYTF.

This rearrangement joins TRBV28 to TRBJ2-1, with 12 bases aligning to TRBD2. The CDR3 is 16 residues long. Trimming took 2 bases from V and 7 from J; bases not matched to a gene: 6. Germline V gene sequence: CDR1 MDHEN, CDR2 SYDVKM. The CDR3 bases are TGTGCCAGCAGTTTAGCGACTAGCGGGAGTTTTAATGAGCAGTTCTTC. Translating it yields CASSLATSGSFNEQFF. The whole variable domain, filled in from reference TRBV28 and TRBJ2-1, reads DVKVTQSSRYLVKRTGEKVFLECVQDMDHENMFWYRQDPGLGLRLIYFSYDVKMKEKGDIPEGYSVSREKKERFSLILESASTNQTSMYLCASSLATSGSFNEQFFGPGTRLTVL.

The table lists this clone with a count of one. The J gene is TRBJ2-1, the V gene TRBV2; 8 positions agree with TRBD2. Trimming cost V 7 bases and J 7 bases; bases outside gene matches: 15. Per germline, CDR1 SNHLY and CDR2 FYNNEI. The CDR3 runs to 16 residues. The CDR3 DNA reads TGTGCCAGCATGACTTCGGGGGGGTTTCTTTCGAATGAGCAGTTCTTC. This encodes CASMTSGGFLSNEQFF.

This sequence joins TRBV20-1 and TRBJ2-4; D may correspond to TRBD1 or TRBD2 (6 bases each). Trimming removed 6 bases at V and 7 bases at J, with 10 bases between. The CDR3 contains 11 residues. Germline V lookup: CDR1 DFQATT, CDR2 SNEGSKA (reference sequence). The CDR3 nucleotides are TGCAGTGCGAGGGGGGCGAACATTCAGTACTTC. It is translated as CSARGANIQYF.